The clone carrying this T cell receptor (beta chain) was recorded many times. Its specificity is not known. This CDR3 contains 18 residues. Trimming at V came to 4 bases and at J to 3 bases, leaving 18 bases not matched to a gene. CDR1 is SEHNR and CDR2 is FQNEAQ in the germline V gene (reference sequence). This specimen belongs to a study of blood T cells in healthy people across ages. Study-level points and caveats: Higher diversity, along with more naive CD4+ cells, distinguished long-lived donors from aged donors.

A second PCR, run for roughly 7 to 11 cycles, used a sample-barcoded 5' primer plus a J-beta primer mix. All samples gave at least 2.5 million CDR3-containing paired-end reads. TCRdb re-derived calls from the 5' RACE reads in MiXCR, one entry per CDR3 protein. The repertoire has about 1,800,000 distinct CDR3 sequences, about 30% of them found once; the top ten carry roughly 8.2%. The material sequenced was blood. The rearrangement joins TRBV7-9 to TRBJ2-7; 7 bases line up with TRBD2. The receptor was isolated from a woman aged 25-40 years in good health. In nucleotides, the CDR3 is TGTGCCAGCAGCTCCCGAGCTAACATACACGGGGGGATCTACGAGCAGTACTTC. The encoded protein is CASSSRANIHGGIYEQYF.